These T cell receptor beta chains were read from a single sample in a study of glioma-infiltrating T cells. TCRdb passed the multiplex PCR reads through MiXCR, listing each CDR3 protein once. In the table there are some 110,000 distinct CDR3 sequences, roughly 24% of which are singletons. Sequencing used glioma tissue, nonneoplastic brain tissue, or PBMCs (not recorded which). The source is a human donor with low-grade glioma or glioblastoma, undergoing nonglioma brain surgery, or in good health (not recorded which). CDR3s include the opening cysteine and the closing phenylalanine or tryptophan. A D gene is named only where the DNA matches it firmly. Size values are once, few and many counts, or a class for expanded clones, and some rows have none.

TRBD2,many,17,TRBV20-1,TRBJ2-3,CSARDSFREGGTDTQYF,TGCAGTGCTAGAGATAGTTTCCGGGAGGGGGGCACAGATACGCAGTATTTT
-,many,13,TRBV20-1,TRBJ2-1,CSASLTRGNEQFF,TGCAGTGCTAGTTTGACACGCGGGAATGAGCAGTTCTTC
TRBD1,many,13,TRBV4-1,TRBJ1-2,CASSQGQGDGYTF,TGCGCCAGCAGCCAAGGACAGGGTGATGGCTACACCTTC
-,many,16,TRBV7-9,TRBJ2-3,CASSLPAGRSTDTQYF,TGTGCCAGCAGCCTACCTGCCGGGAGAAGCACAGATACGCAGTATTTT
-,-,14,TRBV6-2/TRBV6-3,TRBJ2-2,CASTAILNAGELFF,TGTGCCAGCACCGCTATCTTGAACGCCGGGGAGCTGTTTTTT
TRBD2,-,15,TRBV20-1,TRBJ2-5,CSSSGTSDFLETQYF,TGCAGTTCGTCCGGGACTAGCGATTTTCTGGAGACCCAGTACTTC
-,few,15,TRBV4-3,TRBJ2-4,CASSPPGAGRDIQYF,TGCGCCAGCAGCCCCCCGGGGGCGGGGAGAGACATTCAGTACTTC
TRBD2,-,15,TRBV3-1,TRBJ2-7,CASSREGSGRYEQYF,TGTGCCAGCAGCCGAGAAGGCAGCGGGAGGTACGAGCAGTACTTC
TRBD1,-,16,TRBV4-3,TRBJ1-5,CASSPEPGQPYQPQHF,TGCGCCAGCAGCCCCGAACCGGGACAGCCCTATCAGCCCCAGCATTTT
TRBD1,once,15,TRBV7-2,TRBJ2-7,CSSISGQVHNYEQYF,TGTTCCAGCATCTCCGGACAGGTTCACAACTACGAGCAGTACTTC
TRBD1,many,14,TRBV7-2,TRBJ2-5,CASSKQGYRETQYF,TGTGCCAGCAGCAAACAGGGGTACCGGGAGACCCAGTACTTC
-,-,15,TRBV9,TRBJ2-7,CASSEGHQVTYEQYF,TGTGCCAGCAGCGAAGGTCATCAGGTAACCTACGAGCAGTACTTC
-,many,13,TRBV5-1,TRBJ2-1,CASSLAGDGEQFF,TGCGCCAGCAGCTTGGCAGGGGACGGTGAGCAGTTCTTC
-,-,15,TRBV6-1,TRBJ1-1,CASSPTTWTVTEAFF,TGTGCAAGCAGTCCGACTACATGGACGGTCACTGAAGCTTTCTTT
-,many,13,TRBV12-3/TRBV12-4,TRBJ1-2,CASSFMGTYGYTF,TGTGCCAGCAGTTTTATGGGGACCTATGGCTACACCTTC
-,-,17,TRBV5-1,TRBJ2-1,CASSLGHGSLFQNEQFF,TGCGCCAGCAGCTTGGGTCACGGGAGCCTATTTCAGAATGAGCAGTTCTTC
TRBD1,-,14,TRBV12-3/TRBV12-4,TRBJ2-7,CASSLQGVVREQYF,TGTGCCAGCAGCCTCCAGGGGGTAGTCCGCGAGCAGTACTTC
-,many,14,TRBV4-1,TRBJ1-2,CASSRGTGIYGYTF,TGCGCCAGCAGCCGGGGAACAGGAATCTATGGCTACACCTTC
TRBD2,-,14,TRBV29-1,TRBJ2-1,CSVAGTRGAHEQFF,TGCAGCGTTGCTGGGACTAGAGGGGCCCATGAGCAGTTCTTC
TRBD1,-,15,TRBV10-3,TRBJ1-2,CAIRISFGQGIGYTF,TGTGCCATCAGAATCTCCTTCGGACAGGGAATTGGCTACACCTTC
-,-,14,TRBV11-2,TRBJ2-7,CASSLVTESYEQYF,TGTGCCAGCAGCTTGGTCACGGAGTCCTACGAGCAGTACTTC
-,many,15,TRBV19,TRBJ2-1,CANLEGVRSYNEQFF,TGTGCCAACCTTGAGGGAGTCCGGTCCTACAATGAGCAGTTCTTC
-,many,16,TRBV4-1,TRBJ1-6,CASTRDRSSYNSPLHF,TGCGCCAGCACCCGGGACCGAAGCTCCTATAATTCACCCCTCCACTTT